Sequencing of this TCR beta chain was carried out in a study of T-cell reconstitution after alpha-beta-depleted transplantation in children. Study-level points and caveats: At day 60, the high TCRbeta diversity found in some patients originated from recipient T cells and thymic progenitors that had survived. From newly produced T cells came most of the T-cell counts and diversity one year after transplant. Expanded graft clones, several hundred of them, were reportedly the source of alpha-beta T cells about two months after transplant.

As regards this clonotype: The antigen is not known.

The CDR3 consists of 15 residues. The germline V gene encodes CDR1 SGHVS and CDR2 FNYEAQ. V shed 0 bases and J 1 base; nucleotides not matched to a gene: 3. Preparation of the TCRbeta library involved a method that used unique molecular identifiers. TCRdb redid the calling of the PCR reads with MiXCR, one entry per CDR3 protein. This sample has approximately 220,000 distinct CDR3 sequences, with approximately 17% found just once. This clonotype was obtained from a male patient between 2 and 15 years old who had a stem cell transplant for acute lymphoblastic leukemia, so the T cells may come from the graft donor. The rearrangement uses TRBV7-6 and TRBJ2-7; 7 nucleotides line up with TRBD1. This specimen was PBMCs, mostly from graft donor cells, taken 360 days after TCRalphabeta/CD19-depleted stem cell transplant. CDR3 nucleotides: TGTGCCAGCAGCTTAGCACCGGGACAGTCCTACGAGCAGTACTTC. Translating it yields CASSLAPGQSYEQYF.